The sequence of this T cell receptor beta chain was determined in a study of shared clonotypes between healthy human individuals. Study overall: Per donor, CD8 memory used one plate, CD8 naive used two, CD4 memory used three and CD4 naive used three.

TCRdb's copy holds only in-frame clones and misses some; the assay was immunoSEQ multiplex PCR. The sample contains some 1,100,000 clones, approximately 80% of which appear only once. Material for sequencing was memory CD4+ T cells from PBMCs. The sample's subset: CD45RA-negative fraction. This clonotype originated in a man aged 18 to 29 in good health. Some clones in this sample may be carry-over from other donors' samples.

The CDR3 protein is CASSYSISGTGQFF. The DNA for the CDR3 is TGTGCCAGCAGTTACTCGATTAGCGGGACGGGGCAGTTCTTC. The rearrangement links TRBV6-5 to TRBJ2-1; 8 nucleotides agree with TRBD2. The CDR3 consists of 14 residues. The trim removed 0 bases at V and 12 bases at J, leaving 7 bases unmatched. CDR1 is MNHEY and CDR2 is SVGAGI in the germline V gene.